This T cell receptor beta chain was captured in a study of CD8+ T cells in alopecia areata (dated 2018 in TCRdb). The study in broad terms: The study used high-throughput TCRbeta sequencing to examine T cell clonal expansion in alopecia areata, in both the C3H/HeJ mouse model and human patients. Scalp tissue and sorted CD4+ and CD8+ peripheral blood T cells from patchy and totalis/universalis alopecia areata patients and from healthy controls were covered by human TCRbeta sequencing. Scalp clonality was compared across normal scalp (n=4), patchy alopecia areata scalp (n=8), and alopecia totalis/universalis scalp (n=8). RNA was extracted with the PAXgene miRNA kit for fixed scalp, the miRNeasy kit for PBMCs, and the RNeasy kit for mouse skin. TCRbeta CDR3 regions were amplified by immunoSEQ multiplex PCR with 35 Vbeta forward and 13 Jbeta reverse primers. Beyond this particular receptor, the publication reports: Compared with normal scalp, lesional scalp, particularly in alopecia totalis/universalis, had higher clonality and more expanded CD8+ clones, which suggests antigenic drive. TCR sequences shared between patients were less clear than in mice, possibly partly because of HLA diversity in the patient population. Resident alphabeta T cells in normal human skin are also sequenced, complicating scalp TCR repertoire analysis, unlike mouse skin dominated by gammadelta T cells.

V is cut by 1 base and J by 4 bases, and the space between the germline ends is 9 bases. The CDR3 runs 14 residues from the cysteine to the phenylalanine. CDR3 DNA only is kept here, 42 bases in frame from base 1. According to the germline V gene (reference sequence), CDR1 reads SEHNR and CDR2 reads FQNEAQ. This clone was observed a few times. The antigen this receptor binds is unknown. No qualities accompany the bases; no much larger clone lies one base away. The protocol used for the library was the immunoSEQ multiplex PCR assay. To provide template for TCR sequencing, every sample had RNA extracted and reverse transcribed into cDNA. SuperScript III was used to make first-strand cDNA, primed with a 2:1 mix of oligo-dT and random hexamers. A synthetic immune receptor repertoire was used to measure amplification bias, and any remaining bias was corrected computationally. Regarding the original processing steps: After raw reads were preprocessed to remove errors, the CDR3 was defined following IMGT conventions as running from the conserved cysteine to phenylalanine. Clonality was computed by normalizing Shannon entropy by log2 of the number of productive unique TCRs and subtracting the result from 1. Scalp TCRbeta sequences were cross-referenced with sorted blood CD4 and CD8 repertoires so that the CD4 or CD8 identity of scalp clones could be inferred. In its TCRdb copy, this immuneACCESS table keeps in-frame sequences only and misses some clones. Where compared with another copy, unresolved V genes explain less than half of these, and the others have no known cause. The V and J calls and clone size were taken over from that table, and D and trimming were inferred from the DNA. The sample has some 120,000 clones on record, around 48% of them singletons. The ten most abundant clones make up more than 9% of the sample.

Lesional scalp punch biopsies and peripheral blood were obtained from alopecia areata patients. PBMCs were isolated by density centrifugation and stained for CD3, CD4 and CD8, after which CD4+ and CD8+ T cells were sorted on a FACSAria. Untreated alopecia areata patients were recruited as part of a multicenter biomarker study. In 4 to 6 patients from the biomarker study, blood CD8+ T cells were sorted further into NKG2D-low and NKG2D-high fractions. The clonotype originates from a human donor with alopecia areata. Recombination connected TRBV7-9 to TRBJ2-3; a weak D assignment points to TRBD2 (5 bases agree). The sample was NKG2D-low CD8+ T cells sorted from blood. The sample's cell subset or site label, decoded: sorted CD8+ NKG2D-low blood T cells. The CDR3 here reads CASSLGFGADTQYF. The nucleotide sequence reads as follows: TGTGCCAGCAGCTTAGGATTCGGGGCAGATACGCAGTATTTT.